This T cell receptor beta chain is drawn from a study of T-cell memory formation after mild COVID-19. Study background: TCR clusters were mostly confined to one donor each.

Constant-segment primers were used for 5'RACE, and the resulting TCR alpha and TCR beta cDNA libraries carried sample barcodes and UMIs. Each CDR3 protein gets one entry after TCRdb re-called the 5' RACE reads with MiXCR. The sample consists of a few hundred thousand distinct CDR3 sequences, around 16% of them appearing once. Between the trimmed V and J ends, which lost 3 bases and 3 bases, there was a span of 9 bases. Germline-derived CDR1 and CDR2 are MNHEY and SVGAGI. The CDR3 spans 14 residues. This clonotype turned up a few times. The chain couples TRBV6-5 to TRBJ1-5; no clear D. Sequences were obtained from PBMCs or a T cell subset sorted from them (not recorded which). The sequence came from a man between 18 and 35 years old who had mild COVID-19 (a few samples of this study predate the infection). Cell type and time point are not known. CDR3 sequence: CASSYGRLNQPQHF. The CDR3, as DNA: TGTGCCAGCAGTTATGGACGGCTCAATCAGCCCCAGCATTTT.